The T cell receptor (beta chain) described here comes from a study of blood T cell repertoires in COVID-19 (dated by TCRdb to the early 2020s). For the wider study: The collaborator samples originated in the United States, Italy and Spain and spanned the acute and convalescent phases of COVID-19. The prospective study material was composed of cDNA or gDNA derived from T cells, B-cell-depleted T cells, or PBMCs. The dataset comprised deeply sampled blood TCRbeta repertoires from subjects exposed to, actively infected with, or recovered from COVID-19. The repertoires were released in a freely available public database meant as a resource for research on the immune response to SARS-CoV-2. The samples were drawn from two sources: the first 160 participants of the ongoing ImmuneRACE study, and some 1,300 subjects contributed by 6 global collaborators. The sample metadata nearly always contained a de-identified subject ID, COVID-19 status, age in years and sex. Where HLA class I and class II types were available, the types were taken from metadata supplied by the sample provider, not from assay-based typing.

TCRbeta CDR3 regions were amplified from genomic DNA by means of the immunoSEQ Assay, a bias-controlled multiplex PCR. As for the authors' bioinformatics: The number of nucleated cells in each sample was estimated from the amplification of reference gene primers within the assay. To quantify the absolute abundance of each unique TCRbeta CDR3 rearrangement, sequence reads were collapsed and filtered. For each sample, productive Simpson clonality was calculated as the square root of Simpson's diversity index across productive rearrangements. This is the immuneACCESS table as TCRdb keeps it, with only in-frame sequences that have V and J called. A part of the clones is gone; compared with another copy, unresolved V genes explain less than half, and the rest is unexplained. V and J calls and clone size are those listed in that table; D and trimming were worked out from the DNA. The sample table shows around 120,000 clones, and under 80% are seen once. The top ten clones comprise 2% to 2.5% of the sample.

Whole blood was collected in K2EDTA tubes by collaborating institutions according to the institutions' own protocols. For TCRbeta analysis, collaborators shipped samples in one of three forms: frozen whole blood, isolated PBMCs, or DNA extracted from either of those sample types. On this clone itself: Its antigen is unknown. Base qualities are not provided; no much larger clone lies one nucleotide away.

CDR1 and CDR2, per the germline V gene (reference sequence), are SEHNR and FQNEAQ. Trimming removed 4 bases from V and 4 bases from J; the gene matches leave 1 base unexplained. From the cysteine through the phenylalanine, the CDR3 covers 13 amino acids. Here the CDR3 DNA is all that survives: 39 bases in frame from base 1. The paper's findings and limits, for the study overall: The quantity of clinical and demographic metadata differed by source and by participant and was supplied without curation.

Sequenced input: peripheral blood. This TCR came from an older man with acute or convalescent COVID-19. The chain uses TRBV7-9 and TRBJ1-2; 9 middle bases align to TRBD1. The CDR3 region has the sequence CASSWDRVYGYTF. In nucleotides, the sequence is TGTGCCAGCAGCTGGGACAGGGTCTATGGCTACACCTTC.